The present T cell receptor (beta chain) was sequenced within a study of T-cell memory formation after mild COVID-19. Study background: Largely donor-specific TCR clusters were found.

Broader study findings: Clones which contracted sat mainly in CM and EM if CD4+, and in EMRA if CD8+. Some clones that responded were present in memory (sampled pre-infection), which suggests cross-reactive memory joined.

This clonotype has a handful of counts. Its target is unknown. The CDR3 covers 14 residues. V lost 5 bases and J lost 1, with 11 bases in between. Germline V gene sequence: CDR1 LNHNV, CDR2 YYDKDF (reference sequence). MiXCR was run by TCRdb on the 5' RACE reads, yielding one entry per CDR3 protein. This repertoire shows roughly 250,000 distinct CDR3 sequences, roughly 15% found once; its top ten account for around 3.4%. The J gene is TRBJ2-5, the V gene TRBV15, with D possibly matching TRBD2 (5 bases). Sequenced sample: PBMCs or a T cell subset sorted from them (not recorded which). This TCR was sampled from a man between 18 and 29 years old who had mild COVID-19 (a few samples of this study predate the infection). Cell type and time point are not known. The CDR3, as DNA: TGTGCCACCAGCGTCCAGAGGGCCCAAGAGACCCAGTACTTC. Translation: CATSVQRAQETQYF.